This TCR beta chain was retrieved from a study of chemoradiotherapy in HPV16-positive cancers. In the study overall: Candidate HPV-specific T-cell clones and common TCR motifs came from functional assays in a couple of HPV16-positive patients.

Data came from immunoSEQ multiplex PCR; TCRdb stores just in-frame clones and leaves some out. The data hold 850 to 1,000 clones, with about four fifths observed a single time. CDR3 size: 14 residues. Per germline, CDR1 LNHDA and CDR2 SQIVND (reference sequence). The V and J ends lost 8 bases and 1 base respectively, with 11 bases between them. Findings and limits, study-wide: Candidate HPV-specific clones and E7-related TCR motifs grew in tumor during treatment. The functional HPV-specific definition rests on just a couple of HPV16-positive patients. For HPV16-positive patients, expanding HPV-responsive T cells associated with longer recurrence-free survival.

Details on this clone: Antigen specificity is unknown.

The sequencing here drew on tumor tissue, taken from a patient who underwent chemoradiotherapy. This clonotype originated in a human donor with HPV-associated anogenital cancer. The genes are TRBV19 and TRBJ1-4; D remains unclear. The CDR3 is CASSRVLTNEKLFF. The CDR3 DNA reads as TGTGCCAGTTCCCGGGTCCTAACTAATGAAAAACTGTTTTTT.